Listed here are 6 T cell receptor beta chains from one sample, sequenced in a study of cytomegalovirus exposure and HLA in healthy donors. PCR primers comprised 60 Vbeta and 13 Jbeta primers. Repertoires were generated with immunoSEQ multiplex PCR, while TCRdb's copy carries only in-frame clones and drops some. The table shows more than 85,000 clones, with around 80% occurring only once. The specimen sequenced was PBMCs. These receptors came from a man aged 25 to 40 in good health and CMV-seropositive.

V usage is TRBV4-2 and J usage is TRBJ1-1; weak D call: TRBD1 (6 bases). The V gene lost 4 bases and the J gene lost 2 bases, with 11 bases spanning the gap. Germline CDR1 LGHNA, CDR2 YNFKEQ. The CDR3 covers 14 residues. CDR3 DNA sequence: TGTGCCAGCAGCCTCGGGACATTAAACACTGAAGCTTTCTTT. Translating it yields CASSLGTLNTEAFF.

The chain joins TRBV11-1 to TRBJ2-5; D possibly corresponds to TRBD2 (7 bases). Germline V gene sequence: CDR1 SGHAT, CDR2 FQDESV (reference sequence). CDR3 length: 18 residues. V was shortened by 1 base and J by 2 bases, with 20 bases between the two germline ends. The CDR3 coding sequence is TGTGCCAGCAGCTTAGGGACACTCAAGGGGGGGAATCAAGAGACCCAGTACTTC. It encodes CASSLGTLKGGNQETQYF.

The chain uses TRBV2 and TRBJ2-2; 8 bases fit TRBD2. V shed 6 bases and J 2 bases; nucleotides not matched to a gene: 2. CDR1 SNHLY and CDR2 FYNNEI come from the germline V gene. The CDR3 length is 14 residues. CDR3 nucleotide sequence: TGTGCCAGCAGGGCGGGGGGCAACACCGGGGAGCTGTTTTTT. Its protein product is CASRAGGNTGELFF. Variable domain in full (rest from reference TRBV2 and TRBJ2-2): EPEVTQTPSHQVTQMGQEVILRCVPISNHLYFYWYRQILGQKVEFLVSFYNNEISEKSEIFDDQFSVERPDGSNFTLKIRSTKLEDSAMYFCASRAGGNTGELFFGEGSRLTVL.

The chain recombines TRBV15 with TRBJ2-3, with 7 bases fitting TRBD1. Germline V gives CDR1 LNHNV, CDR2 YYDKDF (reference sequence). The CDR3 is made up of 13 amino acids. Trimming removed 9 bases from V and 1 base from J; junction bases left unmatched: 4. Here the CDR3 DNA reads TGTGCCACAACGGGACAGCGCACAGATACGCAGTATTTT. Translating gives CATTGQRTDTQYF. The full variable domain, its missing parts supplied by reference TRBV15 and TRBJ2-3, is DAMVIQNPRYQVTQFGKPVTLSCSQTLNHNVMYWYQQKSSQAPKLLFHYYDKDFNNEADTPDNFQSRRPNTSFCFLDIRSPGLGDTAMYLCATTGQRTDTQYFGPGTRLTVL.

CDR3 DNA: TGTGCCACCAGCAGAGACGCGGGGGACAGGGGCGATACGCAGTATTTT. Translated, it gives CATSRDAGDRGDTQYF. The chain employs TRBV15 and TRBJ2-3; 10 bases line up with TRBD1. The CDR3 runs to 16 residues. Germline CDR1 reads LNHNV; CDR2 reads YYDKDF (reference sequence). Trimming cost V 0 bases and J 6 bases; bases outside gene matches: 6. The full variable domain, completed using reference TRBV15 and TRBJ2-3, is DAMVIQNPRYQVTQFGKPVTLSCSQTLNHNVMYWYQQKSSQAPKLLFHYYDKDFNNEADTPDNFQSRRPNTSFCFLDIRSPGLGDTAMYLCATSRDAGDRGDTQYFGPGTRLTVL.

The chain is built from TRBV19 and TRBJ2-2; no clear D gene. CDR1 is LNHDA, CDR2 SQIVND, per germline (reference sequence). With 10 bases removed from V and 3 bases from J, the gap between germline ends came to 21 bases. The CDR3 is 16 amino acids. This CDR3 reads CATRSFQVTDTGELFF. CDR3 DNA: TGTGCCACCAGAAGCTTCCAGGTTACTGACACCGGGGAGCTGTTTTTT.